This entry concerns a single T cell receptor (beta chain). Per the original methods: Amplified reference gene primers provided the basis for estimating nucleated cell counts. Here immunoSEQ multiplex PCR was the method, and the copy in TCRdb shows in-frame clones only, minus some. The V and J calls and clone size were taken over from that table, and D and trimming were inferred from the DNA. This sample has about 88,000 clones, with 70% to 90% found just once. This sample is drawn from a study of blood T cell repertoires in COVID-19. Study summary: Donors in the United States, Italy and Spain gave samples during acute or convalescent COVID-19. T cells, B-cell-depleted T cells, or PBMCs supplied cDNA or gDNA.

From germline, CDR1 is GTSNPN and CDR2 SVGIG (reference sequence). This CDR3 has 15 residues. Trimming shortened V by 1 base and J by 2 bases, and 9 bases separated the two germline ends. The clonotype was recovered from a woman in her 70s with acute or convalescent COVID-19. This sequence joins TRBV30 and TRBJ2-6, with D perhaps TRBD1 (6 bases). Sequenced input: peripheral blood. DNA for the CDR3: TGTGCCTGGAGTGGGGGACACCCTGGGGCCAACGTCCTGACTTTC. Its translation: CAWSGGHPGANVLTF. The full variable domain, with the rest looked up from reference TRBV30 and TRBJ2-6, is SQTIHQWPATLVQPVGSPLSLECTVEGTSNPNLYWYRQAAGRGLQLLFYSVGIGQISSEVPQNLSASRPQDRQFILSSKKLLLSDSGFYLCAWSGGHPGANVLTFGAGSRLTVL.